This T cell receptor beta chain was captured in a study of CXCR3-negative and CXCR3-positive naive CD8 T cells. Study summary: The libraries together contributed 140 million or so TRB reads, each supplying about 1.5 +/- 0.3 million. Study-wide results and limits: In cryopreserved cells, CXCR3 expression partially decreased, and fresh PBMCs were used in most assays.

Comment on this clonotype: The target antigen is unknown.

Naive cells were sorted as CD45RO-, CCR7+, CD27+ and CD95-. Germline-derived CDR1 and CDR2 are MGHRA and YSYEKL. CDR3 length: 14 amino acids. The TRB libraries of cDNA were built by UMI-labeled 5' RACE. TCRdb reprocessed the 5' RACE reads and keeps a single row for each CDR3 protein, giving no DNA. Its clone listing holds 90,000 to 95,000 distinct CDR3 sequences. Material for sequencing was naive CXCR3- CD8+ T cells from blood. This sample's subset: CD45RO-CCR7+CD27+CD95- naive CD8+ T cells lacking CXCR3 (TNR3-). This TCR was recovered from a human donor in good health. Some clones in this sample may be carry-over from other donors' samples. The rearrangement uses TRBV4-1 and TRBJ2-3. CDR3 sequence reads: CASSQWDYTDTQYF.